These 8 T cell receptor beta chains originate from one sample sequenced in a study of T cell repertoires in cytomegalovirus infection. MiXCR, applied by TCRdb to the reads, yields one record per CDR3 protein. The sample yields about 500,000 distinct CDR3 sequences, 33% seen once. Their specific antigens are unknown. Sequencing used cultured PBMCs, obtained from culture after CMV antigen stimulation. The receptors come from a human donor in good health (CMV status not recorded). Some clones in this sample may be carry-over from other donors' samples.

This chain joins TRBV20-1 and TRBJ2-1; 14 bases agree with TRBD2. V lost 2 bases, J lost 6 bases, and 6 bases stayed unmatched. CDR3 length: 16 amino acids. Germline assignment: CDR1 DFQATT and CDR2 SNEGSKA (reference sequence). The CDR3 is CSARISGTSGSNEQFF. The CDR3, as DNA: TGCAGTGCTAGAATCTCAGGGACTAGCGGGAGCAATGAGCAGTTCTTC.

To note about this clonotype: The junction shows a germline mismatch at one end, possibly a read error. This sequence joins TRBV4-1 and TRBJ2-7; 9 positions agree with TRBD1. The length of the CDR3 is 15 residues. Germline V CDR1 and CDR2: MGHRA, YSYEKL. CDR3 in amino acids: CASRQGTGIFYEQYF. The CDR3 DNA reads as TGCGCCAGCAGACAAGGGACAGGGATTTTCTACGAGCAGTACTTC.

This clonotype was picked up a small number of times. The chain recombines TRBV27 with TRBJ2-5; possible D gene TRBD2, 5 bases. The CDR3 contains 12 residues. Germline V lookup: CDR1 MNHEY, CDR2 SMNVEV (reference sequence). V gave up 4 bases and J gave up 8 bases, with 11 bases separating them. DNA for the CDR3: TGTGCCAGCAGTTCCCACCGGGGAACCCAGTACTTC. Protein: CASSSHRGTQYF.

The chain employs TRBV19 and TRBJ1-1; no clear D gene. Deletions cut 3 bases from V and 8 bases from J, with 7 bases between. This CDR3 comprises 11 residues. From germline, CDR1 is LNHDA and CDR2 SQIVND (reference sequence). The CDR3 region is CASSIDAEAFF. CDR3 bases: TGTGCCAGTAGTATTGATGCAGAAGCTTTCTTT.

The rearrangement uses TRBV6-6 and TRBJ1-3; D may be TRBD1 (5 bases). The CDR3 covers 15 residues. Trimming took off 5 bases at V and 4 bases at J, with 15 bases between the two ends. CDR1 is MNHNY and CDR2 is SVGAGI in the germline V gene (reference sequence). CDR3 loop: CASSKLGTTGNTIYF. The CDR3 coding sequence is TGTGCCAGCAGTAAACTTGGGACGACCGGAAACACCATATATTTT.

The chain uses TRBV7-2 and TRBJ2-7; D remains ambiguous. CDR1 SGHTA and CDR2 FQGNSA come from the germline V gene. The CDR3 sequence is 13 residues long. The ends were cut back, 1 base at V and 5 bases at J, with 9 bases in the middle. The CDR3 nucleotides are TGTGCCAGCAGCTTAGAGCCATCCGACGAGCAGTACTTC. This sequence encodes CASSLEPSDEQYF. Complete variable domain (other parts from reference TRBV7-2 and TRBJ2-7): GAGVSQSPSNKVTEKGKDVELRCDPISGHTALYWYRQSLGQGLEFLIYFQGNSAPDKSGLPSDRFSAERTGGSVSTLTIQRTQQEDSAVYLCASSLEPSDEQYFGPGTRLTVT.

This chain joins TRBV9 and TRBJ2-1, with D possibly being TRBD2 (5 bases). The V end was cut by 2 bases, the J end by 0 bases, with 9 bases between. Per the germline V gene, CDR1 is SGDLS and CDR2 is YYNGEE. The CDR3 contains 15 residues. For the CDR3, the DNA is TGTGCCAGCAGCGTCCGGGGTAGCTCCTACAATGAGCAGTTCTTC. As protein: CASSVRGSSYNEQFF.

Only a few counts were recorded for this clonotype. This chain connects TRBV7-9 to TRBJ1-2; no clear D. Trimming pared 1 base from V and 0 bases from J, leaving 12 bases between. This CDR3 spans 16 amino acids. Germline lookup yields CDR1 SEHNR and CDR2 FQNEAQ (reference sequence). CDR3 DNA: TGTGCCAGCAGCTTAGACAGAAAGCTAGCTAACTATGGCTACACCTTC. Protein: CASSLDRKLANYGYTF.